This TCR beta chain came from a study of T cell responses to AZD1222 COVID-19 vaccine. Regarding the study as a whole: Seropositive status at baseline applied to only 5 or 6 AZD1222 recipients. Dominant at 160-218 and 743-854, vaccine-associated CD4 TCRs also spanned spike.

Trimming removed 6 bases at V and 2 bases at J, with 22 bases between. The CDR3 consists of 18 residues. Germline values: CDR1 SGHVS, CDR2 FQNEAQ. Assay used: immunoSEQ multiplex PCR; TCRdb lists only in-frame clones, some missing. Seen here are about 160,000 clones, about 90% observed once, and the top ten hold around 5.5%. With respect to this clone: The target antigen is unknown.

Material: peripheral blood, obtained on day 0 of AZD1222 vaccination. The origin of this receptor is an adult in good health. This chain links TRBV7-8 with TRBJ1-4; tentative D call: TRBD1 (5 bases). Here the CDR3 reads CASSPLNLVGETNEKLFF. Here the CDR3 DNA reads TGTGCCAGCAGTCCCCTCAACCTAGTAGGGGAGACTAATGAAAAACTGTTTTTT.